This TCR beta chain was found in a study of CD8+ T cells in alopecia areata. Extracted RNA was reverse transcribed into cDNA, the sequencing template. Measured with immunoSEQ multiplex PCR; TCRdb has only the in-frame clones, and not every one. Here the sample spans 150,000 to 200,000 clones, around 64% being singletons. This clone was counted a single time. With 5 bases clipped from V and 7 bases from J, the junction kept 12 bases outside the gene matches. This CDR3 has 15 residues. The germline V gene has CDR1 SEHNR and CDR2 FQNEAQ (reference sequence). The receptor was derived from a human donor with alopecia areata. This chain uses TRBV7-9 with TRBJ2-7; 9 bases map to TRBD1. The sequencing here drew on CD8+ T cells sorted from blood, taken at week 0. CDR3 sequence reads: CASSNADRGVREQYF. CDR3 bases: TGTGCCAGCAGCAACGCAGACAGGGGGGTTAGGGAGCAGTACTTC.